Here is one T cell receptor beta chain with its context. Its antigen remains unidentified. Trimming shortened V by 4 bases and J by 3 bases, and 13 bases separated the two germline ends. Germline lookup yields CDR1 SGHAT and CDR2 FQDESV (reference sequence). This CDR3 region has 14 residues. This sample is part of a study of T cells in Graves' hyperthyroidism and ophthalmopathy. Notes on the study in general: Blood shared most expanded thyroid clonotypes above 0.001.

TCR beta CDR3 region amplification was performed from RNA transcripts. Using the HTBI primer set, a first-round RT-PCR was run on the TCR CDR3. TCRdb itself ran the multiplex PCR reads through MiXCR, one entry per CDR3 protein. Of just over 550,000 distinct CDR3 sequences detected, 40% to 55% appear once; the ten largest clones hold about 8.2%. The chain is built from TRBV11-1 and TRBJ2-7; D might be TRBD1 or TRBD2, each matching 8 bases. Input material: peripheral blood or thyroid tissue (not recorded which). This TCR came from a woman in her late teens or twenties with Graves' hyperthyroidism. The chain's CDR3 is CASSYSGTGYEQYF. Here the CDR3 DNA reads TGTGCCAGCAGCTATAGCGGGACAGGCTACGAGCAGTACTTC.